The sequence of this T cell receptor beta chain was determined in a study of cytomegalovirus exposure and HLA in healthy donors. Study-level points and caveats: Most observed TCR sequences were rare, whereas some public TCRs were detected in many donors.

Points on this clone: Its antigen is as yet unknown.

The CDR3 is 14 residues long. In germline, CDR1 is MNHEY, CDR2 SMNVEV (reference sequence). V trimming: 2 bases; J trimming: 5 bases; junction bases outside the gene matches: 4. Here immunoSEQ multiplex PCR was the method, and the copy in TCRdb shows in-frame clones only, minus some. The sample lists about 220,000 clones; 88% were seen once. Material for sequencing was PBMCs. The V call is TRBV27, the J call TRBJ1-1, with 8 bases fitting TRBD1. This TCR derives from a woman under 30 in good health and CMV-seronegative. The DNA for the CDR3 is TGTGCCAGCAGTTTAGAACAGGGGGTGACTGAAGCTTTCTTT. This sequence encodes CASSLEQGVTEAFF.